Listed below are T cell receptor beta chains from one sample, sequenced in a study of blood T cell repertoires in COVID-19. Generated by immunoSEQ multiplex PCR, the TCRdb table keeps only in-frame clones and is missing some. The sample carries more than 110,000 clones, about 84% recorded once. Material: peripheral blood. The source of these receptors is a woman aged 80 or over in a cohort sampled during active or convalescent COVID-19. CDR3s include the opening cysteine and the closing phenylalanine or tryptophan. The order of the fields is D gene, clone size, J gene, CDR3 length, V gene, CDR3 protein, CDR3 DNA. The D gene is left open where the match is weak. Expanded clones are given a class, and other clones once, few, many or no size at all.

>TRBD2|-|TRBJ2-3|16|TRBV27
CASSLLAGGRTDTQYF
TGTGCCAGCAGTCTCCTAGCGGGGGGTCGGACAGATACGCAGTATTTT
>TRBD2|few|TRBJ2-7|13|TRBV11-2
CASSRGLAYEQYF
TGTGCCAGCAGCAGGGGACTAGCCTACGAGCAGTACTTC
>TRBD1|-|TRBJ1-2|13|TRBV30
CATRPGQGSGYTF
TGTGCCACAAGGCCGGGACAGGGATCTGGCTACACCTTC
>-|few|TRBJ1-6|13|TRBV4-1
CASSQETGSPLHF
TGCGCCAGCAGCCAAGAGACCGGGTCACCCCTCCACTTT
>TRBD1|-|TRBJ2-1|16|TRBV5-1
CASSSNPGQYYNEQFF
TGCGCCAGCAGCTCGAATCCGGGACAGTATTACAATGAGCAGTTCTTC
>-|-|TRBJ2-3|12|TRBV2
CASRQSTDTQYF
TGTGCCAGCAGACAAAGCACAGATACGCAGTATTTT
>-|once|TRBJ1-1|14|TRBV30
CAWSVGGVKTEAFF
TGTGCCTGGAGTGTGGGGGGGGTCAAGACTGAAGCTTTCTTT
>TRBD1|-|TRBJ2-7|14|TRBV5-1
CASSLSPGGYEQYF
TGCGCCAGCAGCTTGTCCCCAGGGGGCTACGAGCAGTACTTC
>TRBD2|-|TRBJ2-5|18|TRBV4-1
CASSQDTSGGDPQETQYF
TGCGCCAGCAGCCAAGATACTAGCGGGGGAGACCCACAAGAGACCCAGTACTTC
>-|few|TRBJ1-2|15|TRBV18
CASSPLQGFNYGYTF
TGTGCCAGCTCACCACTTCAGGGCTTTAACTATGGCTACACCTTC
>TRBD2|-|TRBJ2-5|17|TRBV24-1
CATSLPPGLAGGETQYF
TGTGCCACCAGCCTGCCCCCGGGACTAGCGGGGGGGGAGACCCAGTACTTC
>-|once|TRBJ2-3|13|TRBV7-9
CASSATGFDTQYF
TGTGCCAGCAGCGCGACAGGTTTTGATACGCAGTATTTT
>-|-|TRBJ2-2|15|TRBV4-2
CASSQGLANTGELFF
TGTGCCAGCAGCCAAGGACTAGCGAACACCGGGGAGCTGTTTTTT
>-|-|TRBJ2-5|14|TRBV3-1/TRBV3-2
CASSRGAGEETQYF
TGTGCCAGCAGCAGGGGCGCAGGGGAAGAGACCCAGTACTTC
>-|-|TRBJ1-2|13|TRBV30
CAWSVRDSYGYTF
TGTGCCTGGAGTGTACGAGACTCCTATGGCTACACCTTC
>TRBD1|-|TRBJ2-2|20|TRBV5-3
CARSLPRSVTGGGRTGELFF
TGTGCCAGAAGCTTGCCCCGGTCGGTGACAGGGGGAGGCCGGACCGGGGAGCTGTTTTTT
>TRBD2|-|TRBJ2-5|16|TRBV9
CASSVGASGSQETQYF
TGTGCCAGCAGCGTAGGGGCTAGCGGGAGCCAAGAGACCCAGTACTTC
>-|-|TRBJ1-2|15|TRBV7-2
CASSLGHFSFDGYTF
TGTGCCAGCAGCCTGGGACATTTTTCATTCGATGGCTACACCTTC
>-|-|TRBJ2-7|12|TRBV24-1
CATSPLSHEQYF
TGTGCCACCAGTCCCCTGAGCCACGAGCAGTACTTC
>-|-|TRBJ1-2|14|TRBV6-6
CASSYEARGHGYTF
TGTGCCAGCAGTTACGAGGCGCGGGGACATGGCTACACCTTC
>-|-|TRBJ1-4|14|TRBV11-2
CASSLDRTNEKLFF
TGTGCCAGCAGCTTAGATCGGACTAATGAAAAACTGTTTTTT
>-|-|TRBJ2-2|15|TRBV5-4
CASSLQDREAGELFF
TGTGCCAGCAGCTTGCAGGACAGAGAAGCCGGGGAGCTGTTTTTT
>-|-|TRBJ2-3|12|TRBV7-3
CASSNTTDTQYF
TGTGCCAGCAGCAACACAACAGATACGCAGTATTTT
>-|once|TRBJ1-1|14|TRBV6-5
CASSYSSRETEAFF
TGTGCCAGCAGTTACTCGTCGAGGGAAACTGAAGCTTTCTTT
>TRBD2|-|TRBJ2-7|20|TRBV5-1
CASSLKGKAGATLLSYEQYF
TGCGCCAGCAGCTTAAAAGGAAAAGCGGGGGCCACTCTACTTTCCTACGAGCAGTACTTC
>TRBD1|-|TRBJ1-2|16|TRBV27
CASSLVRQGGTYGYTF
TGTGCCAGCAGTTTAGTTCGACAGGGTGGGACCTATGGCTACACCTTC
>-|-|TRBJ1-5|14|TRBV30
CAWSRGWNNQPQHF
TGTGCCTGGAGTAGAGGGTGGAACAATCAGCCCCAGCATTTT
>TRBD1|-|TRBJ1-4|16|TRBV19
CASSMTGAVTNEKLFF
TGTGCCAGTAGTATGACAGGGGCTGTAACTAATGAAAAACTGTTTTTT
>TRBD1|-|TRBJ1-6|16|TRBV6-2/TRBV6-3
CASSPGQGLYNSPLHF
TGTGCCAGCAGTCCCGGACAGGGGCTGTATAATTCACCCCTCCACTTT
>-|once|TRBJ1-1|14|TRBV6-5
CASGRQPQNTEAFF
TGTGCCAGCGGGCGACAGCCGCAGAACACTGAAGCTTTCTTT
>TRBD1|few|TRBJ1-1|15|TRBV7-6
CASSHRQGLVPEAFF
TGTGCCAGCAGCCATAGACAGGGTTTGGTCCCTGAAGCTTTCTTT
>-|-|TRBJ1-6|12|TRBV27
CASSFSQAPLHF
TGTGCCAGCAGTTTCAGTCAAGCACCCCTCCACTTT
>TRBD1|once|TRBJ1-2|22|TRBV18
CASSPPLQTYGQGAGFSYGYTF
TGTGCCAGCTCACCACCTCTCCAAACATATGGACAGGGGGCCGGTTTTAGCTATGGCTACACCTTC
>TRBD1|-|TRBJ2-3|16|TRBV6-5
CASSYGQGGFTDTQYF
TGTGCCAGCAGTTACGGACAGGGGGGGTTCACAGATACGCAGTATTTT
>TRBD1|-|TRBJ2-2|13|TRBV5-4
CATRDRGTGELFF
TGTGCCACCAGGGACAGGGGAACCGGGGAGCTGTTTTTT
>-|-|TRBJ2-5|13|TRBV29-1
CSVVFGGQETQYF
TGCAGCGTTGTTTTCGGGGGCCAAGAGACCCAGTACTTC
>-|-|TRBJ1-3|13|TRBV11-3
CASSPDKGNTIYF
TGTGCCAGCAGCCCAGATAAGGGAAACACCATATATTTT
>TRBD2|-|TRBJ2-4|16|TRBV20-1
CSASPLTSGGADIQYF
TGCAGTGCTAGTCCCCTGACTAGCGGGGGGGCGGACATTCAGTACTTC
>-|-|TRBJ2-2|14|TRBV28
CASNLQGGAGELFF
TGTGCCAGCAACCTACAGGGAGGGGCCGGGGAGCTGTTTTTT
>-|-|TRBJ1-5|12|TRBV6-6
CASSNGVQPQHF
TGTGCCAGCAGTAACGGGGTTCAGCCCCAGCATTTT
>-|-|TRBJ1-2|15|TRBV3-1/TRBV3-2
CASSRTVDGPGGYTF
TGTGCCAGCAGCCGTACTGTGGATGGTCCAGGGGGCTACACCTTC
>-|-|TRBJ2-5|16|TRBV24-1
CATSDRGWGPQETQYF
TGTGCCACCAGTGACCGGGGATGGGGGCCCCAAGAGACCCAGTACTTC